Listed here are 23 T cell receptor beta chains from one sample, sequenced in a study of PD-L1 blockade in urothelial cancer. Data came from immunoSEQ multiplex PCR; TCRdb stores just in-frame clones and leaves some out. In the table there are some 39,000 clones, about 85% of which are singletons. Time point described: peripheral blood 6 weeks after treatment start. The sequenced sample was PBMCs, obtained around atezolizumab (anti-PD-L1) treatment. The origin of the receptors is a man aged 65 to 79 with urothelial cancer.

CDR3 nucleotide sequence: TGCGCCAGCAGTGACATGGGAGCGGGAGGGAACGAGCAGTACTTC. This gives the protein CASSDMGAGGNEQYF. The chain uses TRBV10-2 and TRBJ2-7, with 10 bases identical to TRBD2. The CDR3 contains 15 residues. CDR1 is WSHSY and CDR2 is SAAADI in the germline V gene. J lost 5 bases, V lost 3 bases, and 7 bases had no gene match.

This clone has only a few counts. The chain carries TRBV6-1 and TRBJ2-1; 8 positions match TRBD1. The CDR3 covers 13 residues. CDR1 and CDR2 from the germline V gene are MNHNS and SASEGT. The junction had 4 bases not matched to a gene; V was cut back by 5 bases and J by 7 bases. The CDR3: CASSMTGENEQFF. In nucleotides, the CDR3 is TGTGCCAGCAGTATGACAGGGGAGAATGAGCAGTTCTTC.

V and J are TRBV6-5 and TRBJ1-1; TRBD1 might be the D (5 bases). Between the trimmed V and J ends, which lost 6 bases and 9 bases, there was a span of 17 bases. Germline-derived CDR1 and CDR2 are MNHEY and SVGAGI. This CDR3 has 13 residues. CDR3: CASSPRVRVKAFF. CDR3 coding DNA: TGTGCCAGCAGCCCCAGGGTTCGGGTTAAAGCTTTCTTT.

The chain employs TRBV19 and TRBJ2-2, with D maybe TRBD2 (5 bases). Trimming pared 8 bases from V and 4 bases from J, leaving 14 bases between. Germline V gene lookup returns CDR1 LNHDA and CDR2 SQIVND (reference sequence). The CDR3 loop spans 14 amino acids. The CDR3 loop is CASLSAAGTGELFF. CDR3 nucleotides: TGTGCCAGTCTCAGCGCGGCGGGCACCGGGGAGCTGTTTTTT.

This chain uses TRBV7-2 with TRBJ1-2; TRBD1 is a possible D gene (5 bases). This CDR3 comprises 15 residues. Germline CDR1 is SGHTA and CDR2 is FQGNSA. V was cut by 5 bases and J by 4 bases, with 17 bases left in between. The CDR3 loop is CASSPGWGERYGYTF. CDR3 bases: TGTGCCAGCAGCCCTGGGTGGGGGGAGCGCTATGGCTACACCTTC.

This sequence joins TRBV13 and TRBJ2-7, with D possibly being TRBD2 (6 bases). The CDR3 sequence is 14 residues long. Trimming left V 2 bases short and J 2 bases short, with 10 bases between. Per the germline V gene, CDR1 is PRHDT and CDR2 is FYEKMQ (reference sequence). This chain's CDR3 is CASSLIGSAYEQYF. The CDR3 bases are TGTGCCAGCAGCTTAATCGGGAGTGCCTACGAGCAGTACTTC. The complete variable domain, with remaining parts taken from reference TRBV13 and TRBJ2-7, reads AAGVIQSPRHLIKEKRETATLKCYPIPRHDTVYWYQQGPGQDPQFLISFYEKMQSDKGSIPDRFSAQQFSDYHSELNMSSLELGDSALYFCASSLIGSAYEQYFGPGTRLTVT.

This clone was seen a handful of times. The chain joins TRBV29-1 to TRBJ2-7; TRBD2 agrees at 7 bases. Germline values: CDR1 SQVTM, CDR2 ANQGSEA. V lost 7 bases to trimming and J lost 2 bases; unmatched junction nucleotides: 5. This CDR3 has 12 amino acids. In DNA form, the CDR3 reads TGCAGCGCGTCTAGCGGTACCTACGAGCAGTACTTC. Its protein product is CSASSGTYEQYF.

CDR3 sequence: CSVRGTANQPQHF. The CDR3 nucleotides are TGCAGCGTTCGCGGGACAGCGAATCAGCCCCAGCATTTT. V usage is TRBV29-1 and J usage is TRBJ1-5; 7 nucleotides align to TRBD1. CDR3 length: 13 residues. Germline CDR1 SQVTM, CDR2 ANQGSEA. Trimming took 5 bases from V and 4 from J; bases not matched to a gene: 5.

This clone was seen more than once but under ten times. V gene TRBV6-6 combines with J gene TRBJ1-5; D remains unclear. This CDR3 has 16 residues. Germline V gives CDR1 MNHNY, CDR2 SVGAGI (reference sequence). V was clipped by 6 bases and J by 0 bases, with 15 bases between them. CDR3 in amino acids: CASSRRHSLSNQPQHF. CDR3 DNA sequence: TGTGCCAGCAGCCGAAGACATTCCCTTAGCAATCAGCCCCAGCATTTT.

This clone was detected once. The rearrangement uses TRBV7-3 and TRBJ2-2, with 8 bases lining up with TRBD1. The germline CDR1 and CDR2 sequences are SGHTA and FQGTGA. The CDR3 runs 16 residues. V shed 1 base, J shed 8 bases, and the junction held 9 bases outside the gene matches. CDR3 residues: CASSLSGQGPRGELFF. CDR3 DNA: TGTGCCAGCAGCTTAAGCGGACAGGGCCCCCGGGGGGAGCTGTTTTTT.

The rearrangement uses TRBV5-1 and TRBJ2-2, with a weak D call TRBD2 (6 bases). Trimming left V 4 bases short and J 4 bases short, with 20 bases between. This CDR3 region has 17 residues. Looked up from germline, CDR1 is SGHRS and CDR2 is YFSETQ. The CDR3 DNA reads as TGCGCCAGCAGCCTCCACCCGGCGGAGGGCAGCACCGGGGAGCTGTTTTTT. Protein sequence: CASSLHPAEGSTGELFF.

The chain couples TRBV9 to TRBJ2-1, with 11 nucleotides matching TRBD2. The CDR3 sequence is 15 residues long. V gave up 3 bases and J gave up 6 bases; unmatched junction bases: 5. Germline V CDR1 and CDR2: SGDLS, YYNGEE. This CDR3 is CASSASGTSGNEQFF. DNA of the CDR3: TGTGCCAGCAGCGCCTCCGGGACTAGCGGCAATGAGCAGTTCTTC.

CDR3 in DNA: TGCGCCAGCAGCTTGGGCAGGCTAGCGCAAGAGACCCAGTACTTC. It specifies CASSLGRLAQETQYF. J is TRBJ2-5 and V is TRBV5-1, with a possible D match to TRBD2 (6 bases). Germline CDR1 SGHRS, CDR2 YFSETQ. The CDR3 runs 15 residues. V shed 0 bases and J shed 2 bases, with 11 bases lying between them.

V usage is TRBV5-1 and J usage is TRBJ1-1; 11 positions agree with TRBD1. The germline V gene has CDR1 SGHRS and CDR2 YFSETQ. CDR3 length: 15 residues. Unmatched junction bases numbered 2, after V lost 3 bases and J lost 1 base. CDR3 DNA: TGCGCCAGCAGCTGGGGACAGGGGGAGAACACTGAAGCTTTCTTT. As protein: CASSWGQGENTEAFF.

This clone was seen only once. This sequence joins TRBV6-1 and TRBJ2-7; D may be TRBD1 (6 bases). There are 14 residues in the CDR3. The V and J ends lost 5 bases and 0 bases respectively, with 11 bases between them. CDR1 is MNHNS, CDR2 SASEGT, per germline. CDR3 bases: TGTGCCAGCAGTACCCGGACAGTCTCCTACGAGCAGTACTTC. Encoded protein: CASSTRTVSYEQYF.

The chain couples TRBV25-1 to TRBJ2-5; 7 nucleotides line up with TRBD1. The CDR3 sequence is 15 residues long. Germline V lookup: CDR1 MGHDK, CDR2 SYGVNS. The ends lost 4 bases at V and 5 bases at J; junction bases unmatched: 10. The CDR3 loop is CASSAHSGGSETQYF. CDR3 DNA: TGTGCCAGCAGTGCCCACTCAGGGGGTAGTGAGACCCAGTACTTC.

The chain joins TRBV19 to TRBJ1-5; D gene uncertain. Germline CDR1 and CDR2: LNHDA and SQIVND (reference sequence). Trimming removed 0 bases from V and 6 bases from J, with 6 bases in between. The CDR3 length is 13 residues. The CDR3: CASSIEVRQPQHF. CDR3 coding DNA: TGTGCCAGTAGTATAGAGGTGCGTCAGCCCCAGCATTTT. Complete variable domain (other parts from reference TRBV19 and TRBJ1-5): DGGITQSPKYLFRKEGQNVTLSCEQNLNHDAMYWYRQDPGQGLRLIYYSQIVNDFQKGDIAEGYSVSREKKESFPLTVTSAQKNPTAFYLCASSIEVRQPQHFGDGTRLSIL.

Here the CDR3 DNA reads TGTGCCTGGAGTATCAGAATACACCATTACGAGCAGTACTTC. Protein product: CAWSIRIHHYEQYF. The gene calls are TRBV30 and TRBJ2-7; D gene unclear. From germline, CDR1 is GTSNPN and CDR2 SVGIG (reference sequence). The CDR3 is 14 residues long. V was trimmed by 2 bases and J by 4 bases, leaving 15 bases between them. The variable domain in full, completed from reference TRBV30 and TRBJ2-7, reads SQTIHQWPATLVQPVGSPLSLECTVEGTSNPNLYWYRQAAGRGLQLLFYSVGIGQISSEVPQNLSASRPQDRQFILSSKKLLLSDSGFYLCAWSIRIHHYEQYFGPGTRLTVT.

This chain joins TRBV7-6 and TRBJ1-1; 7 bases match TRBD1. CDR1 SGHVS and CDR2 FNYEAQ come from the germline V gene. The CDR3 has 16 residues. V shed 1 base, J shed 5 bases, and the junction held 10 bases outside the gene matches. CDR3 residues: CASSLDLRGRDTEAFF. CDR3 nucleotide sequence: TGTGCCAGCAGCTTAGATTTGAGGGGGCGCGATACTGAAGCTTTCTTT.

This clone was seen more than once but under ten times. As DNA, the CDR3 is TGTGCCAGCAGTTTAAGAGAGGACACTGAAGCTTTCTTT. As protein: CASSLREDTEAFF. The V and J genes are TRBV27 and TRBJ1-1; unclear D gene. V was clipped by 2 bases and J by 3 bases, with 7 bases between them. CDR1 MNHEY and CDR2 SMNVEV come from the germline V gene (reference sequence). The CDR3 runs to 13 residues.

The rearrangement links TRBV7-6 to TRBJ1-5; possible D gene TRBD1, 5 bases. CDR3 length: 13 amino acids. Germline CDR1 is SGHVS and CDR2 is FNYEAQ. The V end lost 5 bases, the J end lost 5 bases, and 10 bases lay between the germline ends. CDR3 amino acids: CASSPWGDQPQHF. In nucleotides, the CDR3 is TGTGCCAGCAGCCCGTGGGGGGATCAGCCCCAGCATTTT.

The V call is TRBV7-9, the J call TRBJ1-1; 8 bases match TRBD1. This CDR3 comprises 15 residues. Losses at the gene ends were 4 bases for V and 4 bases for J; bases not matched to a gene: 8. Germline CDR1 is SEHNR and CDR2 is FQNEAQ (reference sequence). Here the CDR3 reads CASSSPGQGGTEAFF. For the CDR3, the DNA is TGTGCCAGCAGCTCCCCCGGACAGGGCGGCACTGAAGCTTTCTTT.

The rearrangement uses TRBV6-1 and TRBJ2-7, with 9 bases lining up with TRBD1. CDR3 length equals 13 residues. From germline, CDR1 is MNHNS and CDR2 SASEGT. The V gene end was trimmed by 10 bases and the J gene end by 6 bases; junction bases not matched to a gene: 10. The CDR3 DNA reads TGTGCCACCAACAGGGGGCCCATCGGCGAGCAGTACTTC. Translating gives CATNRGPIGEQYF.